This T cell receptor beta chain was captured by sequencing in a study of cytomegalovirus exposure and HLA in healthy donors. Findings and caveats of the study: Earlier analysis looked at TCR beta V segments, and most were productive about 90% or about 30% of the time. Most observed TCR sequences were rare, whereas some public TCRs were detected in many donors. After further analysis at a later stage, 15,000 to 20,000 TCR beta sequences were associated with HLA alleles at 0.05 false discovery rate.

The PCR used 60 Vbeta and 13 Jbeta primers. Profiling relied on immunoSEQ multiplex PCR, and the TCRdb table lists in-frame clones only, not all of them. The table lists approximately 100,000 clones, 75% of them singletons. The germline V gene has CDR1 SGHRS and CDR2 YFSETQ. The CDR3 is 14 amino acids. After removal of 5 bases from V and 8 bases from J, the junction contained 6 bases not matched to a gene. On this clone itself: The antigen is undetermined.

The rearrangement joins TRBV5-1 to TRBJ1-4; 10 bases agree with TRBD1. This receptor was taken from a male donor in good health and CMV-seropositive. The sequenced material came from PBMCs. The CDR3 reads CASRPGDRGEKLFF. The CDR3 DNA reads TGCGCCAGCAGGCCAGGGGACAGGGGCGAAAAACTGTTTTTT.